These 25 T cell receptor beta chains were sequenced from one sample in a study of cytomegalovirus exposure and HLA in healthy donors. Vbeta (60) and Jbeta (13) primers were used in the PCR. Assay used: immunoSEQ multiplex PCR; TCRdb lists only in-frame clones, some missing. The sample lists approximately 150,000 clones; roughly 71% were seen once. Specimen: PBMCs. These receptors were taken from a male donor in good health and CMV-seropositive.

This chain connects TRBV4-3 to TRBJ1-6, with 8 bases lining up with TRBD1. The CDR3 has 15 amino acids. Per the germline V gene, CDR1 is LGHNA and CDR2 is YSLEER. The V and J ends lost 4 bases and 9 bases, in that order; junction bases with no gene match: 8. CDR3 DNA: TGCGCCAGCAGCCCGGAGACAGGGGTAAGTTCACCCCTCCACTTT. It is translated as CASSPETGVSSPLHF.

The chain links TRBV6-6 to TRBJ1-2, with 8 bases matching TRBD1. The CDR3 runs 14 residues. The germline gives CDR1 MNHNY, CDR2 SVGAGI (reference sequence). Trimming cost V 5 bases and J 4 bases; bases outside gene matches: 6. The CDR3 is CASSGDRTVYGYTF. The CDR3 DNA reads TGTGCCAGCAGTGGGGACAGGACTGTCTATGGCTACACCTTC.

This chain connects TRBV2 to TRBJ2-7; 9 bases agree with TRBD2. Germline CDR1 SNHLY, CDR2 FYNNEI. The junction had 6 bases not matched to a gene; V was cut back by 3 bases and J by 6 bases. This CDR3 spans 14 amino acids. This chain's CDR3 is CASSDGGGDCEQYF. In DNA form, the CDR3 reads TGTGCCAGCAGTGACGGCGGGGGGGATTGCGAGCAGTACTTC.

The V and J genes are TRBV7-8 and TRBJ1-5, with D possibly matching TRBD1 (6 bases). The ends were cut back, 4 bases at V and 7 bases at J, with 14 bases in the middle. Germline V gene data show CDR1 as SGHVS and CDR2 as FQNEAQ. The CDR3 has 14 amino acids. CDR3: CASSSQGTRQPQHF. CDR3 in DNA: TGTGCCAGCAGCTCTCAGGGGACCCGGCAGCCCCAGCATTTT.

This chain links TRBV2 with TRBJ1-1; D is uncertain. Deletions cut 3 bases from V and 4 bases from J, with 12 bases between. This CDR3 region has 14 residues. The germline V gene encodes CDR1 SNHLY and CDR2 FYNNEI. CDR3 sequence (DNA): TGTGCCAGCAGTGAGTTCCCTATACTCACTGAAGCTTTCTTT. This codes for CASSEFPILTEAFF.

The chain combines TRBV7-2 with TRBJ1-1; D is perhaps TRBD1 (6 bases). The V gene lost 0 bases and the J gene lost 8 bases, with 13 bases spanning the gap. The germline gives CDR1 SGHTA, CDR2 FQGNSA. This CDR3 comprises 14 residues. This chain's CDR3 is CASSLARGTGEAFF. In DNA form, the CDR3 reads TGTGCCAGCAGCTTAGCGAGGGGAACAGGGGAAGCTTTCTTT.

V is TRBV6-4 and J is TRBJ2-6; 9 nucleotides line up with TRBD1. Germline V gives CDR1 MRHNA, CDR2 SNTAGT. The CDR3 consists of 18 residues. Unmatched junction bases numbered 9, after V lost 6 bases and J lost 0 bases. The CDR3 spells CASSPTWTGDSGANVLTF. Written as DNA, the CDR3 is TGTGCCAGCAGCCCAACATGGACAGGGGACTCTGGGGCCAACGTCCTGACTTTC.

Concerning this clone: Germline is not matched at one junction end, which may reflect a read error. The chain employs TRBV14 and TRBJ2-1, with D possibly being TRBD2 (6 bases). Germline lookup yields CDR1 SGHDN and CDR2 FVKESK. The CDR3 consists of 12 residues. In nucleotides, the CDR3 is TGTGCCAGCAGCCCGACCTGGCGGGGCAGGATCTTC. Translation: CASSPTWRGRIF.

V gene TRBV6-1 combines with J gene TRBJ1-2; 7 nucleotides align to TRBD1. Germline values: CDR1 MNHNS, CDR2 SASEGT. V lost 3 bases and J lost 8; bases outside the gene matches: 6. This CDR3 is 13 amino acids long. The CDR3: CASSEQGVRGYTF. The CDR3 DNA follows: TGTGCCAGCAGTGAGCAGGGGGTTCGAGGCTACACCTTC.

The CDR3 is CASSVEELSGPNEQFF. The CDR3 DNA sequence: TGTGCCAGCAGCGTAGAGGAATTGAGCGGCCCCAATGAGCAGTTCTTC. J is TRBJ2-1 and V is TRBV9; D possibly corresponds to TRBD2 (5 bases). CDR1 and CDR2 (germline): SGDLS, YYNGEE. This CDR3 region has 16 residues. The V and J ends lost 0 bases and 6 bases respectively, with 16 bases between them.

The chain employs TRBV6-5 and TRBJ2-6; a possible D gene is TRBD2 (6 bases). Looked up from germline, CDR1 is MNHEY and CDR2 is SVGAGI. This CDR3 spans 15 amino acids. V lost 6 bases and J 0 bases, leaving 9 bases between the germline ends. Written as DNA, the CDR3 is TGTGCCAGCAGGGACGGGGGCTCTGGGGCCAACGTCCTGACTTTC. As protein: CASRDGGSGANVLTF.

This clone was observed a handful of times. The J gene is TRBJ1-2, the V gene TRBV6-5; 8 bases are a match to TRBD1. The V gene's germline CDR1 is MNHEY and CDR2 SVGAGI. Germline trimming cut 10 bases from V and 6 bases from J; bases unmatched to any gene: 10. The CDR3 has 13 amino acids. The CDR3 region has the DNA TGTGCCACCACCCCCGGACAGGGAAATGGCTACACCTTC. Translating it yields CATTPGQGNGYTF.

J is TRBJ1-6 and V is TRBV6-1, with D uncertain. The germline V gene encodes CDR1 MNHNS and CDR2 SASEGT. This CDR3 comprises 15 residues. V shed 4 bases and J shed 9 bases, with 16 bases lying between them. The CDR3 protein is CASSVGPSEISPLHF. In nucleotides, the CDR3 is TGTGCCAGCAGTGTTGGTCCCTCGGAGATTTCACCCCTCCACTTT.

This clone was counted a few times. The chain couples TRBV6-6 to TRBJ1-1; TRBD1 aligns across 8 bases. Germline lookup yields CDR1 MNHNY and CDR2 SVGAGI (reference sequence). With V trimmed by 5 bases and J by 7 bases, 9 bases remained unmatched. This CDR3 is built from 14 residues. CDR3 DNA: TGTGCCAGCAGTGAGGACAGGGTCTTTCGTGAAGCTTTCTTT. This encodes CASSEDRVFREAFF.

The chain has TRBV5-1 and TRBJ1-5, with 8 bases matching TRBD1. The CDR3 runs to 14 residues. Trimming at V came to 0 bases and at J to 6 bases, leaving 2 bases not matched to a gene. Germline V gene sequence: CDR1 SGHRS, CDR2 YFSETQ. CDR3 protein: CASSLEQGGQPQHF. CDR3 sequence (DNA): TGCGCCAGCAGCTTGGAACAGGGGGGTCAGCCCCAGCATTTT.

This chain uses TRBV9 with TRBJ2-2; 7 bases line up with TRBD1. CDR1 is SGDLS, CDR2 YYNGEE, per germline. This CDR3 comprises 16 residues. V dropped 0 bases and J dropped 0; count of bases not matched to a gene: 2. The CDR3 spells CASSVGDRSNTGELFF. The CDR3 nucleotides are TGTGCCAGCAGCGTAGGGGACAGATCGAACACCGGGGAGCTGTTTTTT.

The chain uses TRBV18 and TRBJ2-3; D is undetermined. Per the germline V gene, CDR1 is KGHSH and CDR2 is LQKENI. V was pared by 3 bases and J by 8 bases, with 15 bases between. The CDR3 consists of 14 residues. The CDR3 region is CASSPTRPRSTQYF. DNA of the CDR3: TGTGCCAGCTCACCCACGCGGCCGAGAAGTACGCAGTATTTT.

As concerns this clone: At one boundary the junction diverges from the germline segment, which might be a read error. The chain uses TRBV29-1 and TRBJ1-1; TRBD1 matches at 7 bases. The CDR3 spans 13 residues. CDR1 is SQVTM and CDR2 is ANQGSEA in the germline V gene. The CDR3 DNA follows: TGCAGCGTTGGGGACAGAATGGACACTGAAGCTTCCTTT. As protein: CSVGDRMDTEASF.

The CDR3 sequence is CASSTLGLAGEGGGHNEQFF. The CDR3 DNA reads TGTGCCAGCAGCACCCTGGGACTAGCGGGGGAAGGGGGAGGACACAATGAGCAGTTCTTC. J is TRBJ2-1 and V is TRBV5-4, with TRBD2 matching over 14 bases. CDR3 length: 20 residues. The germline CDR1 and CDR2 sequences are SGHNT and YYREEE (reference sequence). Unmatched junction bases numbered 17, after V lost 4 bases and J lost 5 bases.

The chain couples TRBV11-3 to TRBJ2-7; TRBD1 might be the D (5 bases). Per germline, CDR1 SGHNT and CDR2 YENEEA. Trimming took 8 bases from V and 0 from J, leaving 11 bases between them. The CDR3 has 13 residues. The CDR3: CASSPDSSYEQYF. For the CDR3, the DNA is TGTGCCAGCTCGCCCGACAGCTCCTACGAGCAGTACTTC.

The chain uses TRBV6-5 and TRBJ1-1, with D tentatively TRBD1 (6 bases). The length of the CDR3 is 14 residues. Trimming shortened V by 4 bases and J by 1 base, and 10 bases separated the two germline ends. The germline V gene has CDR1 MNHEY and CDR2 SVGAGI. The CDR3 DNA reads as TGTGCCAGCAGTTTACTGACAGGGAACACTGAAGCTTTCTTT. Translating it yields CASSLLTGNTEAFF.

This sequence joins TRBV4-2 and TRBJ2-2; 9 positions agree with TRBD2. In germline, CDR1 is LGHNA, CDR2 YNFKEQ. Unmatched junction bases numbered 13, after V lost 4 bases and J lost 7 bases. The CDR3 runs 17 residues. CDR3 in amino acids: CASSRLGAGGGHGELFF. CDR3 bases: TGTGCCAGCAGCCGATTGGGGGCGGGGGGGGGTCACGGGGAGCTGTTTTTT.

This clone was found once. V usage is TRBV6-5 and J usage is TRBJ1-5; no clear D gene. Trimming took 5 bases from V and 6 from J, leaving 14 bases between them. This CDR3 has 14 amino acids. CDR1 is MNHEY and CDR2 is SVGAGI in the germline V gene. The CDR3 protein is CASSDGEARQPQHF. CDR3 nucleotide sequence: TGTGCCAGCAGTGACGGAGAGGCGCGTCAGCCCCAGCATTTT.

In regard to this clone: A junction boundary mismatches the germline segment, possibly from a read error. V gene TRBV6-1 combines with J gene TRBJ1-2, with D unclear. The V gene's germline CDR1 is MNHNS and CDR2 SASEGT. This CDR3 has 10 amino acids. The CDR3 here is CASSEARTIF. CDR3 nucleotides: TGTGCCAGCAGTGAAGCTAGAACGATATTC.

DNA of the CDR3: TGTGCCAGCAGTAGTCCCGGAGAATTTTGGGGCTACACCTTC. Protein: CASSSPGEFWGYTF. The chain recombines TRBV25-1 with TRBJ1-2; D is ambiguous. Germline-derived CDR1 and CDR2 are MGHDK and SYGVNS. V shed 5 bases and J shed 8 bases, with 18 bases lying between them. This CDR3 comprises 14 residues.